This T cell receptor beta chain was sequenced for a study of beta chain features in type 1 diabetes. In its sample, this clone was seen a few times. Averaging about 100 mL, one heparinised blood draw was given by each donor. Reverse transcribing all isolated RNA meant expressed TCRB transcripts were sequenced. About 3.6 million reads was the average for naive, central memory and regulatory T cell samples. Some clones are missing from TCRdb's copy, which holds only in-frame ones; the method was immunoSEQ multiplex PCR. The sample lists about 150,000 clones; 48% were seen once. V trimming: 6 bases; J trimming: 4 bases; junction bases outside the gene matches: 4. This CDR3 is built from 13 residues. CDR1 SQVTM and CDR2 ANQGSEA come from the germline V gene.

The TCR originated in a young man in good health. Input material: Tregs from blood. The chain couples TRBV29-1 to TRBJ2-5; 11 nucleotides agree with TRBD2. CDR3 in DNA: TGCAGCGTCGACCTAGCGGGGGGAGAGACCCAGTACTTC. Translated: CSVDLAGGETQYF.